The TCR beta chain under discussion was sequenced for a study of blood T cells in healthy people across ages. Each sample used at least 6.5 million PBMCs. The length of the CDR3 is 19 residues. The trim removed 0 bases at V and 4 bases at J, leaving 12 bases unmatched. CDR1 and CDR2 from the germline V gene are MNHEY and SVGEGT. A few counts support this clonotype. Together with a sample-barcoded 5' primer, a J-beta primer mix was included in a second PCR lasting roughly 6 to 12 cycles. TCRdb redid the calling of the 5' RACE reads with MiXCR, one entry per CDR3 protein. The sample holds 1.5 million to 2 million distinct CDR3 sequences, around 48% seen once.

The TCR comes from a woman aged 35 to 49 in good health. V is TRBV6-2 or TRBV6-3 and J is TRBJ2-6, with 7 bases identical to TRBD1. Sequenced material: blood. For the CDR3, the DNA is TGTGCCAGCAGTTACTCGACAGGACAGGCTACGGGCGGGGCCAACGTCCTGACTTTC. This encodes CASSYSTGQATGGANVLTF.